The 10 T cell receptor beta chains below come from one sample, sequenced in a study of human T cells and chemical hapten exposure (dated by TCRdb to the early 2020s). Receptor libraries were prepared by RACE. The listed sequencing device is NextSeq 500. TCRdb handled the public reads itself, with Q25 trimming in fastp and clone calling in MiXCR, and kept productive beta chains. Rows matching on CDR3 protein sequence are summarized as one entry with the most common DNA and genes. This sample holds tens of thousands of distinct CDR3 sequences; 9.5% to 13% were observed only once. In total, the top ten clones hold approximately 5% of the sample. Reading the label with the study, this specimen's time point is: pre-sensitization, week 0. In the paper's terms, the treatment or condition label means: therapeutic diphenylcyclopropenone sensitization with weekly scalp DPC. The sample in question was whole blood, obtained in connection with sensitization to the hapten diphenylcyclopropenone (DPC). All receptors derive from a woman in her 50s with alopecia areata. Some clones in this sample may be carry-over from other donors' samples.

CDR3 in amino acids: CASSNPSGRMSEQYF. CDR3 bases: TGTGCCAGCAGCAACCCTAGCGGGAGGATGAGCGAGCAGTACTTC. V and J are TRBV6-2 or TRBV6-3 and TRBJ2-7; 11 bases agree with TRBD2. CDR1 MNHEY and CDR2 SVGEGT come from the germline V gene. Trimming at V came to 6 bases and at J to 6 bases, leaving 10 bases not matched to a gene. The CDR3 covers 15 residues.

This clonotype has more than one count but fewer than ten. The chain combines TRBV18 with TRBJ1-4; D gene ambiguous. This CDR3 comprises 13 residues. V was trimmed by 3 bases and J by 4 bases, leaving 6 bases between them. Germline CDR1 is KGHSH and CDR2 is LQKENI. The CDR3 DNA is TGTGCCAGCTCACCGAAGCATAATGAAAAACTGTTTTTT. Encoded protein: CASSPKHNEKLFF.

This clonotype was detected many times. This rearrangement joins TRBV18 to TRBJ1-5; 7 bases fit TRBD1. There are 15 residues in the CDR3. Looked up from germline, CDR1 is KGHSH and CDR2 is LQKENI. Germline trimming cut 1 base from V and 1 base from J; bases unmatched to any gene: 1. The CDR3: CASSPQGASNQPQHF. The CDR3 DNA reads TGTGCCAGCTCACCACAGGGGGCGAGCAATCAGCCCCAGCATTTT.

The chain links TRBV20-1 to TRBJ2-7, with D tentatively TRBD2 (6 bases). CDR1 is DFQATT, CDR2 SNEGSKA, per germline (reference sequence). CDR3 length equals 16 residues. V lost 5 bases and J 0 bases, leaving 20 bases between the germline ends. The DNA for the CDR3 is TGCAGTGCTGGCCCCCTTATGGGCGGGATCTCCTACGAGCAGTACTTC. It specifies CSAGPLMGGISYEQYF.

This clonotype occurred many times. The chain has TRBV29-1 and TRBJ2-3; TRBD2 matches 14 bases. V shed 6 bases, J shed 6 bases, and the junction held 2 bases outside the gene matches. The CDR3 is 13 amino acids. CDR1 is SQVTM, CDR2 ANQGSEA, per germline. This CDR3 is CSVTSGRADTQYF. In DNA, the CDR3 is TGCAGCGTGACTAGCGGGAGGGCGGATACGCAGTATTTT.

J is TRBJ2-3 and V is TRBV4-3; the D gene is possibly TRBD2 (6 bases). Germline CDR1 reads LGHNA; CDR2 reads YSLEER. The V gene lost 0 bases and the J gene lost 0 bases, with 16 bases spanning the gap. CDR3 length: 18 amino acids. The CDR3 here is CASSQDRGSGLSTDTQYF. CDR3 nucleotide sequence: TGCGCCAGCAGCCAAGATCGGGGGTCGGGGTTGAGCACAGATACGCAGTATTTT.

Only a few counts were recorded for this clonotype. The chain carries TRBV2 and TRBJ2-5; TRBD1 might be the D (6 bases). The CDR3 runs 13 residues. The V gene lost 7 bases and the J gene lost 3 bases, with 12 bases spanning the gap. The germline CDR1 and CDR2 sequences are SNHLY and FYNNEI. In nucleotides, the CDR3 is TGTGCCAGCATGACGGACAGTAAAGAGACCCAGTACTTC. Its translation is CASMTDSKETQYF.

This clonotype was seen a single time. The J gene is TRBJ2-7, the V gene TRBV9, with 7 nucleotides matching TRBD1. Germline trimming cut 4 bases from V and 2 bases from J; bases unmatched to any gene: 9. The germline V gene encodes CDR1 SGDLS and CDR2 YYNGEE. The CDR3 runs 15 residues. The CDR3 loop reads CASSRQGTEAYEQYF. The CDR3 DNA is TGTGCCAGCAGCCGCCAAGGGACAGAAGCCTACGAGCAGTACTTC. Full variable domain (missing parts from reference TRBV9 and TRBJ2-7): DSGVTQTPKHLITATGQRVTLRCSPRSGDLSVYWYQQSLDQGLQFLIQYYNGEERAKGNILERFSAQQFPDLHSELNLSSLELGDSALYFCASSRQGTEAYEQYFGPGTRLTVT.

This clonotype was seen more than once but under ten times. The gene calls are TRBV27 and TRBJ2-7; TRBD2 is a possible D gene (5 bases). Germline CDR1 reads MNHEY; CDR2 reads SMNVEV (reference sequence). The CDR3 spans 14 residues. Trimming left V 2 bases short and J 3 bases short, with 11 bases between. CDR3 sequence (DNA): TGTGCCAGCAGTTTAGGAGGAGACTTCTACGAGCAGTACTTC. Translated, it gives CASSLGGDFYEQYF.

This clonotype was counted between two and nine times. This chain joins TRBV12-3 or TRBV12-4 and TRBJ2-3, with D possibly being TRBD1 or TRBD2 (5 bases each). V was clipped by 6 bases and J by 2 bases, with 15 bases between them. The CDR3 covers 15 residues. CDR3: CASRKWGPFTDTQYF. DNA for the CDR3: TGTGCCAGCAGGAAATGGGGACCGTTCACAGATACGCAGTATTTT.